This T cell receptor beta chain comes out of a study of blood T cells in healthy people across ages. CDR3 length: 12 amino acids. The germline V gene encodes CDR1 MNHEY and CDR2 SMNVEV (reference sequence). V lost 6 bases to trimming and J lost 4 bases, with 9 bases between them. A second about 7 to 11 cycle PCR used barcoded and J-beta primers. One entry per CDR3 protein, called by TCRdb with MiXCR from the 5' RACE reads. In the table there are about 1.4 million distinct CDR3 sequences, roughly 64% of which are singletons. The receptor's source is a man younger than 30 in good health. V usage is TRBV27 and J usage is TRBJ1-2; perhaps TRBD1 as D (5 bases). The sequenced sample consisted of blood. CDR3 coding DNA: TGTGCCAGCAGACAGGCTTCCTATGGCTACACCTTC. Translation gives CASRQASYGYTF.